Below are 8 T cell receptor beta chains sequenced from a single sample in a study of regulatory T cells in long-lasting Graves disease. Libraries of TCR beta came from iRepertoire HTBI primers plus Arm-PCR of CDR3 regions. MiXCR, run by TCRdb on the multiplex PCR reads, gives a single entry per CDR3 protein. The table lists about 340,000 distinct CDR3 sequences, roughly a fifth of them singletons. The time point here: persistent/refractory GD, antithyroid drugs over 5 years with positive TRAb. RNA isolated from PBMCs was used to make the TCR library. The sample was peripheral blood mononuclear cells (PBMCs), taken when the disease was refractory, from a patient treated with antithyroid drugs. These receptors all stem from a female donor with Graves disease.

This clonotype occurred many times. The V call is TRBV28, the J call TRBJ2-7, with 8 nucleotides matching TRBD1. CDR1 MDHEN and CDR2 SYDVKM come from the germline V gene. This CDR3 has 14 amino acids. V shed 10 bases and J 5 bases; nucleotides not matched to a gene: 13. The DNA of the CDR3 is TGTGCCATCGGCTTGGACAGGGCCGGAGACGAGCAGTACTTC. Residues: CAIGLDRAGDEQYF.

Ten or more counts support this clonotype. The rearrangement links TRBV6-1 to TRBJ2-7; 10 nucleotides agree with TRBD2. With 6 bases clipped from V and 3 bases from J, the junction kept 26 bases outside the gene matches. The CDR3 has 21 residues. Germline V gives CDR1 MNHNS, CDR2 SASEGT. The DNA of the CDR3 is TGTGCCAGCAGGGGCCTTCATCCTAGCGGGGGCCTCCCAATAATCTACTACGAGCAGTACTTC. It specifies CASRGLHPSGGLPIIYYEQYF.

This clonotype was seen repeatedly, ten times or more. The chain carries TRBV29-1 and TRBJ1-1; 9 bases agree with TRBD1. The germline V gene encodes CDR1 SQVTM and CDR2 ANQGSEA. The CDR3 spans 13 residues. J lost 0 bases, V lost 6 bases, and 2 bases had no gene match. CDR3 residues: CSVGTGMNTEAFF. The DNA for the CDR3 is TGCAGCGTCGGGACAGGGATGAACACTGAAGCTTTCTTT.

This clonotype was detected many times. The chain couples TRBV6-1 to TRBJ1-2; D is ambiguous. Germline V gene sequence: CDR1 MNHNS, CDR2 SASEGT. The CDR3 is 13 residues long. V lost 7 bases to trimming and J lost 4 bases, with 13 bases between them. DNA for the CDR3: TGTGCCAGCACCAACGGGCGGTCCTATGGCTACACCTTC. It encodes CASTNGRSYGYTF.

This clonotype was recorded many times. This chain joins TRBV5-1 and TRBJ1-4; D is unclear. With 0 bases removed from V and 5 bases from J, the gap between germline ends came to 11 bases. In germline, CDR1 is SGHRS, CDR2 YFSETQ. The CDR3 has 15 amino acids. The CDR3 reads CASSLDGKGNEKLFF. CDR3 bases: TGCGCCAGCAGCTTGGATGGCAAGGGAAATGAAAAACTGTTTTTT.

The chain links TRBV27 to TRBJ1-2; 12 bases map to TRBD1. This CDR3 is built from 18 residues. V trimming: 10 bases; J trimming: 2 bases; junction bases outside the gene matches: 17. The germline V gene encodes CDR1 MNHEY and CDR2 SMNVEV (reference sequence). The CDR3 loop reads CANFDPGTGGFENYGYTF. CDR3 in DNA: TGTGCCAACTTCGATCCCGGGACAGGGGGCTTTGAAAACTATGGCTACACCTTC.

This chain uses TRBV5-1 with TRBJ2-3; weak D call: TRBD2 (6 bases). The germline CDR1 and CDR2 sequences are SGHRS and YFSETQ. This CDR3 comprises 16 residues. Deletions cut 1 base from V and 4 bases from J, with 16 bases between. This chain's CDR3 is CASSLTARRAADTQYF. In DNA, the CDR3 is TGCGCCAGCAGCTTGACCGCTAGGAGGGCTGCAGATACGCAGTATTTT.

This CDR3 is CASSVEGKNTGELFF. In nucleotides, the CDR3 is TGTGCCAGCAGCGTTGAGGGCAAGAACACCGGGGAGCTGTTTTTT. V and J are TRBV9 and TRBJ2-2; D perhaps matches TRBD2 (5 bases). CDR3 length: 15 amino acids. CDR1 is SGDLS, CDR2 YYNGEE, per germline. V lost 2 bases and J 1 base, leaving 9 bases between the germline ends.